A selection of T cell receptor beta chains follows, all from one sample in a study of T cell responses to AZD1222 COVID-19 vaccine. The protocol was immunoSEQ multiplex PCR, while the TCRdb copy is restricted to in-frame clones and leaves out a portion. The data contain about 120,000 clones, around 90% of them singletons. The sample consisted of peripheral blood, taken 28 days after the second dose of the MenACWY control vaccine. The receptors stem from an adult who received the MenACWY meningococcal vaccine as a control. Each CDR3 is given with its conserved first and last residue. The D gene is left open where the match is weak. The size of a clone is reported for some rows only, either as once, few or many, or as a class for expanded clones.

TRBD1	TRBV19	TRBJ2-1	.	TGTGCCAGTAGTATAAGGACAGGGGACTACAATGAGCAGTTCTTC	CASSIRTGDYNEQFF
TRBD1	TRBV9	TRBJ2-5	.	TGTGCCAGCAGCGTCCTAGGTGGGCTACAGGGGGCAGAGACCCAGTACTTC	CASSVLGGLQGAETQYF
.	TRBV20-1	TRBJ2-1	.	TGCAGTGCTAGTGGGTATCCCAACAATGAGCAGTTCTTC	CSASGYPNNEQFF
.	TRBV4-2	TRBJ2-7	.	TGTGCCAGCAGCCAAGTCTACATTAGACTAGAATATACTGGATACGAGCAGTACTTC	CASSQVYIRLEYTGYEQYF
TRBD1	TRBV7-9	TRBJ1-2	once	TGTGCCAGCAGCTCTCGGACAGGGGGTGGCTACACCTTC	CASSSRTGGGYTF
TRBD1	TRBV27	TRBJ1-6	.	TGTGCCAGCAGTTTTGCAGGGGGTAGAGGTGATTCACCCCTCCACTTT	CASSFAGGRGDSPLHF
TRBD2	TRBV29-1	TRBJ2-7	once	TGCAGCGTTGCCACTAGCGGGACTTACGAGCAGTACTTC	CSVATSGTYEQYF
.	TRBV25-1	TRBJ1-1	.	TGTGCCAGCAGTAGAACCGTGAACACTGAAGCTTTCTTT	CASSRTVNTEAFF
.	TRBV9	TRBJ2-5	.	TGTGCCAGCAGCGTAAGTGGTATGGGGGCGGAGACCCAGTACTTC	CASSVSGMGAETQYF
.	TRBV5-5	TRBJ1-3	few	TGTGCCAGCAGCTTGGACGGCGCAAGAGGAAACACCATATATTTT	CASSLDGARGNTIYF
.	TRBV6-2/TRBV6-3	TRBJ2-3	.	TGTGCCAGCAGCCTAAGGGGGGCCCGGATGCCAGATACGCAGTATTTT	CASSLRGARMPDTQYF
.	TRBV5-1	TRBJ1-4	.	TGCGCCAGCAGCTTGGGATCGGCAACTAATGAAAAACTGTTTTTT	CASSLGSATNEKLFF
.	TRBV24-1	TRBJ2-1	.	TGTGCCACCAGTGATCCCTACAATGAGCAGTTCTTC	CATSDPYNEQFF
TRBD1	TRBV4-3	TRBJ1-3	.	TGCGCCAGCAGCCAAGACGACAGGGTTGGAAACACCATATATTTT	CASSQDDRVGNTIYF
.	TRBV6-5	TRBJ1-4	.	TGTGCCAGCAGCGGATGGCAGGTAAATGAAAAACTGTTTTTT	CASSGWQVNEKLFF
.	TRBV19	TRBJ1-2	.	TGTGCCAGTAGTACCCTATCCGGGGGCTATGGCTACACCTTC	CASSTLSGGYGYTF
.	TRBV5-6	TRBJ2-1	.	TGTGCCAGCAGCTTTGGTTACAATGAGCAGTTCTTC	CASSFGYNEQFF
.	TRBV29-1	TRBJ1-2	.	TGCAGCGTTCAAAGGCAGGGTAAGGGCTACACCTTC	CSVQRQGKGYTF
TRBD1	TRBV29-1	TRBJ2-2	.	TGCAGCGTTGAGAGGCTAGGACAGGGGGTCACCGGGGAGCTGTTTTTT	CSVERLGQGVTGELFF
.	TRBV5-8	TRBJ2-5	.	TGTGCCAGCAGCTTTCGTCGAGAGACCCAGTACTTC	CASSFRRETQYF
.	TRBV6-6	TRBJ1-1	.	TGTGCCAGCAGTTTAGTTCAGCGCAACACTGAAGCTTTCTTT	CASSLVQRNTEAFF
.	TRBV11-3	TRBJ1-1	many	TGTGCCAGCAGCTCCCAGGGGAACACTGAAGCTTTCTTT	CASSSQGNTEAFF
.	TRBV5-1	TRBJ2-3	.	TGCGCCAGCAGCTTAGGGACCCCCGGCGGCACAGATACGCAGTATTTT	CASSLGTPGGTDTQYF
.	TRBV5-8	TRBJ1-4	.	TGTGCCAGCAGCTTGCGATTCCTGACTAATGAAAAACTGTTTTTT	CASSLRFLTNEKLFF
.	TRBV2	TRBJ1-5	.	TGTGCCAGCAGTGAAGAGTTGAGCCGAGGTCAGCCCCAGCATTTT	CASSEELSRGQPQHF
.	TRBV11-2	TRBJ1-1	.	TGTGCCAGCAGCCCAACCACCCTGAAGGGCGCTTTCTTT	CASSPTTLKGAFF
TRBD1	TRBV6-1	TRBJ1-4	.	TGTGCCAGCAGTGAAGGACAGGGGGCGGAAAAACTGTTTTTT	CASSEGQGAEKLFF
.	TRBV7-2	TRBJ1-6	.	TGTGCCAGCAGTGTTAGGAGGGGGGGCTCCTATAATTCACCCCTCCACTTT	CASSVRRGGSYNSPLHF
.	TRBV12-3/TRBV12-4	TRBJ1-1	.	TGTGCCAGCAGTTTCGGGGCCACTGAAGCTTTCTTT	CASSFGATEAFF
TRBD1	TRBV5-8	TRBJ1-1	.	TGTGCCAGCAGCGAAGGACAGGCTATAATGAACACTGAAGCTTTCTTT	CASSEGQAIMNTEAFF
.	TRBV19	TRBJ1-5	few	TGTGCCAGTAGTATCGCAGGGGTTCAGCCCCAGCATTTT	CASSIAGVQPQHF
TRBD2	TRBV29-1	TRBJ2-2	.	TGCAGCGTTGAATGGGGTAAGACTAGCGGGAGTAGGATGGGTCTGGTCACCGGGGAGCTGTTTTTT	CSVEWGKTSGSRMGLVTGELFF
TRBD1	TRBV3-1/TRBV3-2	TRBJ1-2	.	TGTGCCAGCAGCCAAGTTCAGGGGGGCTATGGCTACACCTTC	CASSQVQGGYGYTF
.	TRBV7-2	TRBJ2-5	.	TGTGCCAGCAGCTTAGAAGCTATAGGGGCGGAGACCCAGTACTTC	CASSLEAIGAETQYF
.	TRBV9	TRBJ1-6	few	TGTGCCAGCAGCGGAGACACAGGGTTTATTTCACCCCTCCACTTT	CASSGDTGFISPLHF
TRBD1	TRBV7-6	TRBJ2-5	.	TGTGCCAGCAGCTTAACCTCGGGACAGCAAGAGACCCAGTACTTC	CASSLTSGQQETQYF
.	TRBV10-3	TRBJ2-2	.	TGTGCCATCTTTGGTGGCGGGGAGCTGTTTTTT	CAIFGGGELFF
.	TRBV4-1	TRBJ2-5	.	TGCGCCAGCAGCCAAGACCGGACACCCCGAGGAGAGACCCAGTACTTC	CASSQDRTPRGETQYF
.	TRBV6-5	TRBJ1-3	.	TGTGCCAGCAGTCGGGGACTGAGCTCTGGAAACACCATATATTTT	CASSRGLSSGNTIYF
TRBD2	TRBV19	TRBJ2-2	.	TGTGCCAGTAGTCCGCGGACCGGGACTAGCGGGGGTCGTGGCACCGGGGAGCTGTTTTTT	CASSPRTGTSGGRGTGELFF
.	TRBV5-1	TRBJ2-3	few	TGCGCCAGCAGCTACAACACAGATACGCAGTATTTT	CASSYNTDTQYF